Listed below are T cell receptor beta chains from one sample, sequenced in a study of shared clonotypes between healthy human individuals. Profiled with immunoSEQ multiplex PCR; TCRdb holds only in-frame clones, not every one. The sample lists under 550,000 clones, about 96% seen once, with 0.06% in the top ten. Sequencing was carried out using naive CD4+ T cells sorted from blood. All receptors derive from a woman aged 30 to 39 in good health. The CDR3 runs from the conserved cysteine through the conserved F or W. A D gene is named only where the DNA matches it firmly. A clone size is listed for some rows: how often the clone was seen (once, few, many), or a class if it is expanded.

CDR3 protein	CDR3 DNA	D gene	V gene	J gene	clone size
CASSTQGAGYGYTF	TGTGCCAGTAGTACACAGGGGGCTGGCTATGGCTACACCTTC	TRBD1	TRBV19	TRBJ1-2	-
CASSPGLAGVTGELFF	TGTGCCAGCTCACCAGGACTAGCGGGAGTCACCGGGGAGCTGTTTTTT	TRBD2	TRBV18	TRBJ2-2	-
CASTSGLDKNIQYF	TGTGCCAGCACGTCTGGCCTGGACAAAAACATTCAGTACTTC	-	TRBV7-9	TRBJ2-4	-
CASSLPGQAPLNTEAFF	TGTGCCAGCAGTTTACCGGGACAGGCCCCCCTGAACACTGAAGCTTTCTTT	TRBD1	TRBV28	TRBJ1-1	-
CAISRDRGETQYF	TGTGCCATCAGTAGGGACAGGGGAGAGACCCAGTACTTC	TRBD1	TRBV10-3	TRBJ2-5	-
CASSVSSGSSNTGELFF	TGTGCCAGTAGTGTTTCGAGCGGGAGTTCGAACACCGGGGAGCTGTTTTTT	TRBD2	TRBV19	TRBJ2-2	-
CASSLATDFSTDTQYF	TGTGCCAGCAGCTTGGCCACAGACTTCTCCACAGATACGCAGTATTTT	-	TRBV5-6	TRBJ2-3	-
CASSTTDRRNTEAFF	TGTGCCAGCAGTACCACGGACAGGCGTAACACTGAAGCTTTCTTT	TRBD1	TRBV2	TRBJ1-1	-
CASSLTFLGAGANVLTF	TGTGCCAGCAGCTTAACGTTTTTAGGGGCTGGGGCCAACGTCCTGACTTTC	-	TRBV7-3	TRBJ2-6	-
CASSPGGRGRGLEQYF	TGTGCCAGCAGCCCCGGGGGCAGGGGAAGAGGTCTAGAGCAGTACTTC	-	TRBV4-2	TRBJ2-7	-
CASESGWNEQYF	TGTGCCAGCGAGTCGGGTTGGAACGAGCAGTACTTC	-	TRBV11-1	TRBJ2-7	once
CASSLGSGLAGVGGELFF	TGTGCCAGCAGCTTAGGTTCCGGTCTAGCGGGAGTTGGCGGGGAGCTGTTTTTT	TRBD2	TRBV7-3	TRBJ2-2	-
CASSSVHEQFF	TGTGCCAGCAGCTCGGTTCACGAGCAGTTCTTC	-	TRBV7-9	TRBJ2-1	-
CASTRGGGYTF	TGTGCCAGCACCAGGGGAGGTGGCTACACCTTC	-	TRBV6-6	TRBJ1-2	-
CASSQDLAGGTDEQYF	TGCGCCAGCAGCCAAGATCTAGCGGGAGGGACTGACGAGCAGTACTTC	TRBD2	TRBV4-1	TRBJ2-7	-
CSVEVYGLAGGGTGELFF	TGCAGCGTTGAAGTCTATGGACTAGCGGGAGGAGGCACCGGGGAGCTGTTTTTT	TRBD2	TRBV29-1	TRBJ2-2	-
CASRPQGSTEAFF	TGTGCCAGCAGGCCGCAGGGGTCCACTGAAGCTTTCTTT	-	TRBV18	TRBJ1-1	-
CASSPSGRNYEQYF	TGTGCCAGCAGCCCCTCGGGCAGGAACTACGAGCAGTACTTC	-	TRBV7-8	TRBJ2-7	-
CASSYSAENYGYTF	TGTGCCAGCAGTTACTCGGCAGAGAACTATGGCTACACCTTC	-	TRBV6-5	TRBJ1-2	-
CASSYTGPGTIYEQYF	TGTGCCAGCAGTTACACCGGACCTGGGACTATCTACGAGCAGTACTTC	TRBD2	TRBV6-5	TRBJ2-7	once